The table lists the clone carrying this T cell receptor beta chain with a count of one. The target antigen is unknown. These data belong to a study of beta chain features in type 1 diabetes. Expressed TCRB transcripts were sequenced, since all the RNA that had been isolated was reverse transcribed. TCRdb's table, derived via immunoSEQ multiplex PCR, lists solely in-frame clones and lacks some. The data hold 150,000 to 200,000 clones, with more than 60% observed a single time. The single heparinised draw taken from each donor contained about 110 mL of blood on average. The germline gives CDR1 LGHNA, CDR2 YSLEER. J was trimmed by 10 bases and V by 0 bases; bases with no gene match: 3. The CDR3 extends over 14 amino acids. Overall study results and limits: Patients with type 1 diabetes showed fewer VDJ junction insertions and more deletions. When Type 1 diabetes patients were examined, their TCRB CDR3s proved moderately but significantly shorter in all four CD4+ subsets. Compared to healthy donors, patients appeared to have naive, central memory and Treg TCRB repertoires that were more alike.

The chain joins TRBV4-3 to TRBJ2-1; 10 bases line up with TRBD1. This clonotype originated in a man in his thirties or forties with type 1 diabetes. The sample comprised naive CD4+ T cells from blood. The CDR3 coding sequence is TGCGCCAGCAGCCAAGAAGGGACAGGGGACGAGCAGTTCTTC. Translation: CASSQEGTGDEQFF.